The clone carrying this T cell receptor beta chain showed up just once. The antigen is undetermined. This PCR relied on a set of 60 Vbeta primers and 13 Jbeta primers. Some clones are missing from TCRdb's copy, which holds only in-frame ones; the method was immunoSEQ multiplex PCR. The data show 100,000 to 150,000 clones, roughly 80% seen once. This sample is part of a study of cytomegalovirus exposure and HLA in healthy donors. Study-wide results and caveats: A prior analysis recorded that most TCR beta V segments were productive about 87% or about 30% of the time. Later on, an analysis showed TCR association rates differing by HLA locus, with DRB1 the most and HLA-C the fewest.

CDR3 length: 15 residues. In germline, CDR1 is MNHEY, CDR2 SVGAGI. Trimming cost V 6 bases and J 1 base, with 15 bases left between them. Sequencing input: PBMCs. V usage is TRBV6-5 and J usage is TRBJ1-1; D uncertain. This receptor was taken from a young man in good health and CMV-seropositive. The chain's CDR3 is CASSPSNRGNTEAFF. The CDR3 coding sequence is TGTGCCAGCAGCCCCAGTAATAGAGGGAACACTGAAGCTTTCTTT.